This passage covers 22 T cell receptor gamma chains from one sample sequenced in a study of Vδ1+ human thymocytes. Antigens of these TCRs are unknown. Study-wide results and caveats: Thymic TRG and TRD repertoires appeared highly polyclonal, with Gaussian CDR3 length distributions.

The template was reverse-transcribed extracted RNA. CDR3 amplicons came from multiplex PCR with pooled V-gene forward and constant-region reverse primers. TCRdb re-called the multiplex PCR reads using CATT. The sample has 35,000 or so gamma-chain clones, around 20% seen once. The specimen sequenced was Vdelta1+ gamma-delta thymocytes from the thymus. The subset here: FACS-sorted CD3+ TCRalphabeta- TCRVdelta1+ TCRVdelta2- thymocytes. These receptors all stem from a girl younger than two who had congenital heart surgery.

As concerns this clone: The sample carries other DNA sequences with the same CDR3. The V call is TRGV4, the J call TRGJ1 or TRGJ2. CDR3 length: 11 residues. The germline CDR1 and CDR2 sequences are EGSTGY and YDSYTSSV. Trimming at V came to 0 bases and at J to 11 bases, leaving 4 bases not matched to a gene. CDR3 DNA sequence: TGTGCCACCTGGGATGGGCGTGAGAAACTCTTT. Translation: CATWDGREKLF.

This chain uses TRGV8 with TRGJ1 or TRGJ2. The germline V gene encodes CDR1 VENAVY and CDR2 YDSYNSRV. V dropped 2 bases and J dropped 0; count of bases not matched to a gene: 7. CDR3 size: 15 residues. DNA of the CDR3: TGTGCCACCTGGGATAATGCTTCGAATTATTATAAGAAACTCTTT. This encodes CATWDNASNYYKKLF.

Points on this clone: Other DNA sequences within the sample encode an identical CDR3. The chain links TRGV9 to TRGJ1 or TRGJ2. The CDR3 runs to 14 residues. V dropped 1 base and J dropped 1; count of bases not matched to a gene: 4. CDR1 is GITISATS and CDR2 is ISYDGTV in the germline V gene (reference sequence). CDR3 coding DNA: TGTGCCTTGTGGGAGGTTCCTAATTATTATAAGAAACTCTTT. This gives the protein CALWEVPNYYKKLF.

This clone was detected only a few times. The sample carries other DNA sequences with the same CDR3. The chain employs TRGV4 and TRGJ1 or TRGJ2. V dropped 4 bases and J dropped 0; count of bases not matched to a gene: 3. The CDR3 has 13 amino acids. CDR1 is EGSTGY and CDR2 is YDSYTSSV in the germline V gene. The DNA for the CDR3 is TGTGCCACCTGGGAATCGAATTATTATAAGAAACTCTTT. It encodes CATWESNYYKKLF.

The J gene is TRGJ1 or TRGJ2, the V gene TRGV9. The CDR3 runs to 11 residues. Unmatched junction bases numbered 6, after V lost 1 base and J lost 12 bases. Germline lookup yields CDR1 GITISATS and CDR2 ISYDGTV (reference sequence). DNA of the CDR3: TGTGCCTTGTGGGAGGTATGGGGGAAACTCTTT. This sequence encodes CALWEVWGKLF.

This clone came up a few times. The V call is TRGV4, the J call TRGJ1 or TRGJ2. CDR3 length equals 12 residues. From germline, CDR1 is EGSTGY and CDR2 YDSYTSSV. Trimming cost V 2 bases and J 12 bases; bases outside gene matches: 10. The CDR3 loop reads CATWDARRWKLF. The CDR3 region has the DNA TGTGCCACCTGGGATGCTAGGAGGTGGAAACTCTTT.

A few counts support this clone. A far larger clone is one nucleotide away, so this likely arose from a read error. The same CDR3 arises from other DNA sequences in this sample as well. V is TRGV2 and J is TRGJ1 or TRGJ2. There are 13 residues in the CDR3. In germline, CDR1 is EGSNGY, CDR2 YDSYNSKV. CDR3 in DNA: TGCGCCACCTGGGACGGGCGTTATTATAAGAAACTCTTT. This sequence encodes CATWDGRYYKKLF.

For this clone: Other DNA variants within this sample encode the same CDR3. The genes are TRGV9 and TRGJ1 or TRGJ2. This CDR3 has 14 amino acids. Looked up from germline, CDR1 is GITISATS and CDR2 is ISYDGTV (reference sequence). Germline trimming cut 0 bases from V and 2 bases from J; bases unmatched to any gene: 4. As DNA, the CDR3 is TGTGCCTTGTGGGAGGTGCAACATTATTATAAGAAACTCTTT. Its translation is CALWEVQHYYKKLF.

As to this clone: A much larger clone lies a single base off, so this may be a read error. The chain is built from TRGV9 and TRGJ1 or TRGJ2. This CDR3 region has 12 residues. The V segment lost 3 bases and the J segment 4 bases; nucleotides outside the gene matches: 3. CDR1 and CDR2 (germline): GITISATS, ISYDGTV (reference sequence). CDR3 loop: CALWEWYYKKLF. The DNA of the CDR3 is TGTGCCTTGTGGGAGTGGTATTATAAGAAACTCTTT.

This clone was counted only a few times. The V call is TRGV3, the J call TRGJ1 or TRGJ2. V gave up 0 bases and J gave up 6 bases; unmatched junction bases: 8. Germline-derived CDR1 and CDR2 are VTNTFY and YDVSTARD (reference sequence). The CDR3 is 14 residues long. In nucleotides, the CDR3 is TGTGCCACCTGGGACAGGCCTCCAACTTATAAGAAACTCTTT. Its protein product is CATWDRPPTYKKLF.

J is TRGJ1 or TRGJ2 and V is TRGV9. The V and J ends lost 0 bases and 12 bases, in that order; junction bases with no gene match: 11. The V gene's germline CDR1 is GITISATS and CDR2 ISYDGTV (reference sequence). The CDR3 sequence is 13 residues long. CDR3 sequence reads: CALWEVLFRAKLF. CDR3 nucleotides: TGTGCCTTGTGGGAGGTGCTGTTTCGGGCGAAACTCTTT.

The V gene is TRGV9, the J gene TRGJ1 or TRGJ2. V shed 0 bases and J 0 bases; nucleotides not matched to a gene: 8. Germline loops: CDR1 GITISATS, CDR2 ISYDGTV (reference sequence). This CDR3 contains 16 residues. CDR3 in DNA: TGTGCCTTGTGGGAGGTGCATCGATGGAATTATTATAAGAAACTCTTT. This codes for CALWEVHRWNYYKKLF.

This clone counts as medium-sized. The sample carries other DNA sequences with the same CDR3. This chain connects TRGV8 to TRGJ1 or TRGJ2. The CDR3 has 12 residues. Germline loops: CDR1 VENAVY, CDR2 YDSYNSRV. Trimming at V came to 2 bases and at J to 3 bases, leaving 1 base not matched to a gene. CDR3 bases: TGTGCCACCTGGGATACTTATTATAAGAAACTCTTT. Its translation is CATWDTYYKKLF.

This clone was counted once. The chain has TRGV2 and TRGJP2. The CDR3 spans 14 residues. From germline, CDR1 is EGSNGY and CDR2 YDSYNSKV. With 5 bases clipped from V and 5 bases from J, the junction kept 8 bases outside the gene matches. Here the CDR3 DNA reads TGTGCCACCTGGGCCTGGGGGAGTGATTGGATCAAGACGTTT. Amino acids: CATWAWGSDWIKTF.

A few counts support this clone. The chain uses TRGV9 and TRGJ1 or TRGJ2. The CDR3 length is 13 residues. Germline trimming cut 3 bases from V and 5 bases from J; bases unmatched to any gene: 7. Germline loops: CDR1 GITISATS, CDR2 ISYDGTV (reference sequence). Written as DNA, the CDR3 is TGTGCCTTGTGGGAGACTTCCCATTATAAGAAACTCTTT. Translated, it gives CALWETSHYKKLF.

This chain uses TRGV2 with TRGJ1 or TRGJ2. CDR1 EGSNGY and CDR2 YDSYNSKV come from the germline V gene. Trimming cost V 2 bases and J 10 bases; bases outside gene matches: 5. The length of the CDR3 is 11 residues. As DNA, the CDR3 is TGTGCCACCTGGGACGCGCAGAAGAAACTCTTT. This sequence encodes CATWDAQKKLF.

This clone was counted only a few times. J is TRGJ1 or TRGJ2 and V is TRGV4. V gave up 0 bases and J gave up 5 bases; unmatched junction bases: 7. The germline gives CDR1 EGSTGY, CDR2 YDSYTSSV. The CDR3 loop spans 14 amino acids. CDR3 DNA sequence: TGTGCCACCTGGGATGGGCTATTGAATTATAAGAAACTCTTT. This encodes CATWDGLLNYKKLF.

J is TRGJ1 or TRGJ2 and V is TRGV9. Germline CDR1 GITISATS, CDR2 ISYDGTV (reference sequence). The CDR3 extends over 16 amino acids. V was pared by 0 bases and J by 2 bases, with 10 bases of the junction left unmatched. The CDR3 DNA is TGTGCCTTGTGGGAGGTGCAGGAGAATGATTATTATAAGAAACTCTTT. As protein: CALWEVQENDYYKKLF.

The chain couples TRGV8 to TRGJ1 or TRGJ2. This CDR3 comprises 13 residues. V trimming: 4 bases; J trimming: 3 bases; junction bases outside the gene matches: 6. Per the germline V gene, CDR1 is VENAVY and CDR2 is YDSYNSRV. In DNA, the CDR3 is TGTGCCACCTGGGACCAAACTTATTATAAGAAACTCTTT. Protein sequence: CATWDQTYYKKLF.

This clone was counted between two and nine times. This sequence joins TRGV4 and TRGJ1 or TRGJ2. V was clipped by 4 bases and J by 6 bases; unmatched bases: 9. Germline CDR1 and CDR2: EGSTGY and YDSYTSSV. CDR3 length equals 13 residues. The CDR3 sequence: CATWEMGGYKKLF. Here the CDR3 DNA reads TGTGCCACCTGGGAGATGGGGGGTTATAAGAAACTCTTT.

This clone has only a few counts. The sample holds other DNA sequences that translate to the same CDR3. The chain couples TRGV8 to TRGJ1 or TRGJ2. The CDR3 spans 12 residues. V dropped 5 bases and J dropped 3; count of bases not matched to a gene: 4. Per the germline V gene, CDR1 is VENAVY and CDR2 is YDSYNSRV. The CDR3 sequence is CATWVRYYKKLF. In DNA form, the CDR3 reads TGTGCCACCTGGGTACGTTATTATAAGAAACTCTTT.

A word on this clone: A much bigger clone sits one base away, suggesting this may be a read error. Other nucleotide sequences in the sample specify the same CDR3. The chain carries TRGV9 and TRGJ1 or TRGJ2. Losses at the gene ends were 2 bases for V and 0 bases for J; bases not matched to a gene: 4. CDR3 length equals 14 residues. Germline V lookup: CDR1 GITISATS, CDR2 ISYDGTV (reference sequence). The CDR3 loop reads CALWEGSNYYKKLF. The DNA for the CDR3 is TGTGCCTTGTGGGAGGGCTCGAATTATTATAAGAAACTCTTT.